One sample yielded the 10 T cell receptor beta chains listed below, sequenced in a study of immune evolution from preneoplasia to lung adenocarcinoma. The table came from immunoSEQ multiplex PCR; TCRdb's copy has only in-frame clones and leaves some out. Of over 6,000 clones detected, over 65% appear once; the ten largest clones hold 7.5% to 8%. Sequenced: FFPE minimally invasive lung adenocarcinoma tissue. The receptors here all came from a person aged 60-79 years with lung adenocarcinoma.

V gene TRBV5-5 combines with J gene TRBJ2-2; D ambiguous. This CDR3 has 17 residues. Germline V gene lookup returns CDR1 SGHKS and CDR2 YYEKEE (reference sequence). The V end was cut by 0 bases, the J end by 4 bases, with 16 bases between. The CDR3 reads CASSLALGRESTGELFF. For the CDR3, the DNA is TGTGCCAGCAGCTTGGCCTTAGGACGAGAGTCCACCGGGGAGCTGTTTTTT.

The chain has TRBV5-1 and TRBJ1-2; tentatively, D is TRBD1 (6 bases). Germline V gene data show CDR1 as SGHRS and CDR2 as YFSETQ. V gave up 4 bases and J gave up 2 bases, with 15 bases separating them. This CDR3 has 15 residues. Here the CDR3 DNA reads TGCGCCAGCAGCAACACCGGGACAACAAACTATGGCTACACCTTC. Translated, it gives CASSNTGTTNYGYTF.

This clone showed up just a few times. The V call is TRBV9, the J call TRBJ2-2; D ambiguous. Germline CDR1 SGDLS, CDR2 YYNGEE. V was shortened by 1 base and J by 7 bases, with 5 bases between the two germline ends. The CDR3 runs to 12 residues. The CDR3 bases are TGTGCCAGCAGCGTAAGAGGCGGGGAGCTGTTTTTT. Protein product: CASSVRGGELFF.

This chain joins TRBV6-6 and TRBJ2-5; no clear D. CDR1 and CDR2 (germline): MNHNY, SVGAGI (reference sequence). The CDR3 runs to 15 residues. Trimming took 2 bases from V and 4 from J, leaving 14 bases between them. The CDR3 DNA follows: TGTGCCAGCAGTTACAGCAGCTTCTTGCGAGAGACCCAGTACTTC. This sequence encodes CASSYSSFLRETQYF.

The rearrangement links TRBV5-1 to TRBJ2-4, with 14 bases lining up with TRBD2. V trimming: 1 base; J trimming: 4 bases; junction bases outside the gene matches: 10. The CDR3 runs 19 residues. Germline V gene data show CDR1 as SGHRS and CDR2 as YFSETQ. DNA of the CDR3: TGCGCCAGCAGCTTGAATCCGGGACTAGCGGGAGAAGGGAAAAACATTCAGTACTTC. Protein: CASSLNPGLAGEGKNIQYF. The full variable domain, its missing parts supplied by reference TRBV5-1 and TRBJ2-4, is KAGVTQTPRYLIKTRGQQVTLSCSPISGHRSVSWYQQTPGQGLQFLFEYFSETQRNKGNFPGRFSGRQFSNSRSEMNVSTLELGDSALYLCASSLNPGLAGEGKNIQYFGAGTRLSVL.

The chain couples TRBV5-1 to TRBJ2-3; TRBD1 is a possible D gene (5 bases). CDR1 and CDR2 (germline): SGHRS, YFSETQ. Deletions cut 6 bases from V and 3 bases from J, with 17 bases between. CDR3 length: 15 amino acids. The CDR3 DNA follows: TGCGCCAGCATTAGGGGTTCTCCTAGTACAGATACGCAGTATTTT. This codes for CASIRGSPSTDTQYF.

V and J are TRBV28 and TRBJ2-2; no clear D. Between the trimmed V and J ends, which lost 5 bases and 1 base, there was a span of 5 bases. CDR3 length: 13 amino acids. Germline V gene sequence: CDR1 MDHEN, CDR2 SYDVKM. CDR3 DNA sequence: TGTGCCAGCAGTGACGGGAACACCGGGGAGCTGTTTTTT. Translating it yields CASSDGNTGELFF.

V usage is TRBV14 and J usage is TRBJ2-1; TRBD2 aligns across 8 bases. V trimming: 4 bases; J trimming: 0 bases; junction bases outside the gene matches: 14. CDR3 length: 19 amino acids. Germline V gives CDR1 SGHDN, CDR2 FVKESK. This chain's CDR3 is CASSLRTGRALDSYNEQFF. The CDR3 nucleotides read TGTGCCAGCAGCCTTAGAACCGGGAGGGCCTTAGACTCCTACAATGAGCAGTTCTTC.

The chain is built from TRBV9 and TRBJ2-5; a weak D match, TRBD1 (8 bases). The CDR3 is 15 residues long. CDR1 is SGDLS and CDR2 is YYNGEE in the germline V gene. V lost 0 bases and J 4 bases, leaving 13 bases between the germline ends. The chain's CDR3 is CASSVEHRGGETQYF. DNA of the CDR3: TGTGCCAGCAGCGTAGAACACAGGGGGGGAGAGACCCAGTACTTC.

The chain joins TRBV18 to TRBJ2-2; the D gene is possibly TRBD2 (5 bases). Germline CDR1 is KGHSH and CDR2 is LQKENI. This CDR3 spans 15 amino acids. V was shortened by 6 bases and J by 7 bases, with 18 bases between the two germline ends. The CDR3 bases are TGTGCCAGCTCTCCTCTAGCAACCGGCGGCGGGGAGCTGTTTTTT. Its protein is CASSPLATGGGELFF.